The clone carrying this T cell receptor (beta chain) has more than one count but fewer than ten. Its antigen is as yet unknown. The data were obtained in a study of identical twins. General study findings and limits: The study found weaker excess twin sharing in beta out-of-frame sequences. Zero-insertion results could be subject to partial confounding by invariant MAIT and iNKT cells.

TCRdb independently ran MiXCR on the 5' RACE reads; one entry per CDR3 protein. The table records about 470,000 distinct CDR3 sequences, approximately 25% of them present only once. CDR1 MNHEY and CDR2 SVGAGI come from the germline V gene. CDR3 length: 13 residues. V was cut by 2 bases and J by 5 bases, with 9 bases left in between. The sample also formed part of further work on T cells expressing NK-cell markers. From that study: Topping the CD3+CD56-NKG2C+ fraction as well were these clonotypes, in a few donors.

This clonotype was obtained from a young woman in good health. The rearrangement joins TRBV6-5 to TRBJ2-5, with D perhaps TRBD2 (6 bases). Sequenced input: CD4+ T cells sorted from blood. The CDR3 spells CASSYGGLETQYF. For the CDR3, the DNA is TGTGCCAGCAGTTACGGGGGACTCGAGACCCAGTACTTC.